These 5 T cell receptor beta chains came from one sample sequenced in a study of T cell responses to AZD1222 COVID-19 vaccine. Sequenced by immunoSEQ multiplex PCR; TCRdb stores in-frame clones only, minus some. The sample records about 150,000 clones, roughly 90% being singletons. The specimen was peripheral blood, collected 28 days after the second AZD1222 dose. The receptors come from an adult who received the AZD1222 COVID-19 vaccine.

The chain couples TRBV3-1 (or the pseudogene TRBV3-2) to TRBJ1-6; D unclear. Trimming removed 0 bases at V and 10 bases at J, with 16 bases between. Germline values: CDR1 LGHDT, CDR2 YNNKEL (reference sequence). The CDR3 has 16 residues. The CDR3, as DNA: TGTGCCAGCAGCCAAGAGTTGGCGGGTTTAGGCTCACCCCTCCACTTT. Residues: CASSQELAGLGSPLHF.

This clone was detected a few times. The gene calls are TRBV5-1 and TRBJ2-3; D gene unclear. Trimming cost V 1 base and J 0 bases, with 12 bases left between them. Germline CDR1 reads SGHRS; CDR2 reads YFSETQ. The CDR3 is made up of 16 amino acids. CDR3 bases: TGCGCCAGCAGCTTGAGTGGTCGGCCTAGCACAGATACGCAGTATTTT. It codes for CASSLSGRPSTDTQYF.

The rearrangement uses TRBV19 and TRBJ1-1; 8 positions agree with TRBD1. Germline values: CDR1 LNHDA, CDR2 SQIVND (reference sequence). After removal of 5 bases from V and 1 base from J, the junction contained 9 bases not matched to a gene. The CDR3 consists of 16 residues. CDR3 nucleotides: TGTGCCAGTAGTGCCGGACAGGGTACTACGAACACTGAAGCTTTCTTT. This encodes CASSAGQGTTNTEAFF.

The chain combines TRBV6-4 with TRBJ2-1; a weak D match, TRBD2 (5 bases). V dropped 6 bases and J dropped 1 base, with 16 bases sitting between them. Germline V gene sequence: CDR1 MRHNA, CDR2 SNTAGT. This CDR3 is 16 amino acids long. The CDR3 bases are TGTGCCAGCAGGAACCACGTCCCGGGGTCCTACAATGAGCAGTTCTTC. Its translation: CASRNHVPGSYNEQFF.

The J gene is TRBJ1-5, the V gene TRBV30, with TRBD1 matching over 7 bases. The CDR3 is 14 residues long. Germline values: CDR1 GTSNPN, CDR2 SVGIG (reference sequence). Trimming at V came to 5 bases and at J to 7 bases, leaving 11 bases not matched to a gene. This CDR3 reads CAWRGGGVGQPQHF. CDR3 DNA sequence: TGTGCCTGGCGGGGAGGGGGCGTCGGGCAGCCCCAGCATTTT.